One and the same sample provided the 17 T cell receptor beta chains below, sequenced in a study of blood T cells in healthy people across ages. It was with a sample-barcoded 5' primer and a J-beta primer mix that a second PCR of roughly 7 to 12 cycles was run. Using its own MiXCR run on the 5' RACE reads, TCRdb lists one record per CDR3 protein. The data show approximately 780,000 distinct CDR3 sequences, under 30% seen once. This sample also appeared in a second study, on T cells of mothers and their children.

Sequencing was carried out using blood. The origin of the receptors is a boy aged 5-17 years in good health.

The chain combines TRBV9 with TRBJ2-3, with unresolved D. The CDR3 runs 15 residues. With 4 bases removed from V and 0 bases from J, the gap between germline ends came to 12 bases. Per the germline V gene, CDR1 is SGDLS and CDR2 is YYNGEE. This CDR3 is CASSPHRSSTDTQYF. CDR3 DNA sequence: TGTGCCAGCAGCCCCCACAGATCTAGCACAGATACGCAGTATTTT. Combining the CDR3 with reference TRBV9 and TRBJ2-3 gives the whole variable domain DSGVTQTPKHLITATGQRVTLRCSPRSGDLSVYWYQQSLDQGLQFLIQYYNGEERAKGNILERFSAQQFPDLHSELNLSSLELGDSALYFCASSPHRSSTDTQYFGPGTRLTVL.

This clonotype was observed a few times. The chain employs TRBV28 and TRBJ2-3; 9 bases are a match to TRBD2. The CDR3 is 16 amino acids. V was clipped by 1 base and J by 0 bases; unmatched bases: 2. From germline, CDR1 is MDHEN and CDR2 SYDVKM. Written as DNA, the CDR3 is TGTGCCAGCAGTTTATATCTAGCGGGGAGCACAGATACGCAGTATTTT. It encodes CASSLYLAGSTDTQYF.

This clonotype has a count of ten or more. The chain uses TRBV29-1 and TRBJ2-5; possible D gene TRBD2, 7 bases. This CDR3 comprises 14 residues. The ends were cut back, 6 bases at V and 4 bases at J, with 18 bases in the middle. Germline lookup yields CDR1 SQVTM and CDR2 ANQGSEA. For the CDR3, the DNA is TGCAGCGTGCGTAGGGGGGGGACCCTAGAGACCCAGTACTTC. Protein sequence: CSVRRGGTLETQYF.

This clonotype was observed many times. The chain joins TRBV5-1 to TRBJ2-5; 9 bases are a match to TRBD1. Losses at the gene ends were 0 bases for V and 4 bases for J; bases not matched to a gene: 4. CDR3 length: 15 residues. Germline V gives CDR1 SGHRS, CDR2 YFSETQ. CDR3 amino acids: CASSLAGTGRETQYF. The CDR3 DNA reads as TGCGCCAGCAGCTTGGCTGGGACAGGGAGAGAGACCCAGTACTTC.

The chain recombines TRBV4-1 with TRBJ2-6, with 8 bases aligning to TRBD1. This CDR3 has 18 amino acids. V gave up 5 bases and J gave up 0 bases; unmatched junction bases: 9. The germline CDR1 and CDR2 sequences are MGHRA and YSYEKL. The CDR3 region is CASSVPGQAPSGANVLTF. CDR3 bases: TGCGCCAGCAGCGTACCGGGACAGGCGCCCTCTGGGGCCAACGTCCTGACTTTC.

This clonotype was detected a few times. V and J are TRBV24-1 and TRBJ2-2; the match to TRBD2 covers 7 bases. J gave up 5 bases and V 12 bases, and 11 bases lay outside the gene matches. CDR1 is KGHDR, CDR2 SFDVKD, per germline. CDR3 length: 14 residues. The CDR3 reads CAAGGKRGTGELFF. CDR3 nucleotide sequence: TGTGCCGCCGGGGGGAAACGAGGGACCGGGGAGCTGTTTTTT.

The chain links TRBV7-2 to TRBJ2-2; no definite D call. Germline-derived CDR1 and CDR2 are SGHTA and FQGNSA. CDR3 length equals 13 residues. Trimming pared 3 bases from V and 4 bases from J, leaving 6 bases between. CDR3 sequence (DNA): TGTGCCAGCAGCTTGGTGTTCACCGGGGAGCTGTTTTTT. Amino acids: CASSLVFTGELFF.

V gene TRBV14 combines with J gene TRBJ2-5; 7 nucleotides align to TRBD2. Germline V CDR1 and CDR2: SGHDN, FVKESK. The CDR3 runs 14 residues. Losses at the gene ends were 6 bases for V and 4 bases for J; bases not matched to a gene: 8. The CDR3 is CASRSAGTTETQYF. The CDR3 region has the DNA TGTGCCAGCAGATCGGCCGGGACTACAGAGACCCAGTACTTC.

V gene TRBV28 combines with J gene TRBJ2-5, with 12 bases matching TRBD2. The CDR3 is 16 amino acids. Per germline, CDR1 MDHEN and CDR2 SYDVKM. J lost 3 bases, V lost 6 bases, and 8 bases had no gene match. CDR3 DNA: TGTGCCAGCAGACGCAAACTAGCGGGGGGTAAAGAGACCCAGTACTTC. As protein: CASRRKLAGGKETQYF.

This clonotype was observed a few times. CDR3 residues: CASSSPGTARPGELFF. Written as DNA, the CDR3 is TGTGCCAGCAGCTCCCCCGGGACAGCTCGGCCCGGGGAGCTGTTTTTT. This chain joins TRBV9 and TRBJ2-2; 7 positions agree with TRBD1. Germline V gene data show CDR1 as SGDLS and CDR2 as YYNGEE. The ends lost 4 bases at V and 6 bases at J; junction bases unmatched: 12. This CDR3 has 16 residues.

This clonotype was picked up a small number of times. The rearrangement links TRBV10-2 to TRBJ2-1; TRBD2 matches 7 bases. The CDR3 spans 13 residues. Germline V gene data show CDR1 as WSHSY and CDR2 as SAAADI. Trimming cost V 3 bases and J 7 bases; bases outside gene matches: 3. The CDR3 DNA reads TGCGCCAGCAGTGATCGGGGGGTGAATGAGCAGTTCTTC. Residues: CASSDRGVNEQFF.

The chain couples TRBV7-8 to TRBJ2-7; no definite D call. Germline V CDR1 and CDR2: SGHVS, FQNEAQ. Trimming took off 0 bases at V and 5 bases at J, with 14 bases between the two ends. CDR3 length: 15 amino acids. Here the CDR3 reads CASSLASLVSNEQYF. The CDR3 DNA reads TGTGCCAGCAGCTTAGCGTCTCTGGTTTCGAACGAGCAGTACTTC.

The chain has TRBV3-1 and TRBJ2-5, with 10 bases fitting TRBD2. The CDR3 runs to 16 residues. In germline, CDR1 is LGHDT, CDR2 YNNKEL (reference sequence). V shed 1 base, J shed 5 bases, and the junction held 7 bases outside the gene matches. CDR3 in amino acids: CASSQGSGGGRETQYF. In DNA, the CDR3 is TGTGCCAGCAGCCAAGGGAGCGGGGGGGGACGGGAGACCCAGTACTTC.

This clonotype occurred many times. The chain uses TRBV5-5 and TRBJ2-5; 9 bases line up with TRBD2. V lost 1 base to trimming and J lost 5 bases; unmatched junction nucleotides: 6. The germline gives CDR1 SGHKS, CDR2 YYEKEE (reference sequence). The CDR3 has 15 amino acids. CDR3 amino acids: CASSLMGLAGETQYF. The CDR3 DNA is TGTGCCAGCAGCTTGATGGGACTAGCAGGGGAGACCCAGTACTTC.

The rearrangement links TRBV29-1 to TRBJ2-3; TRBD2 agrees at 7 bases. With V trimmed by 6 bases and J by 4 bases, 4 bases remained unmatched. This CDR3 spans 12 amino acids. CDR1 SQVTM and CDR2 ANQGSEA come from the germline V gene. The CDR3, as DNA: TGCAGCGTGGGACTACCTGCAGATACGCAGTATTTT. Translating gives CSVGLPADTQYF.

The chain links TRBV11-3 to TRBJ2-3; D unresolved. The V end was cut by 5 bases, the J end by 6 bases, with 18 bases between. The length of the CDR3 is 15 residues. Germline assignment: CDR1 SGHNT and CDR2 YENEEA. The CDR3 DNA follows: TGTGCCAGCAGCCCGAGGTCGGAATCCAAGGATACGCAGTATTTT. Translation: CASSPRSESKDTQYF.

CDR3 sequence: CASTVKGQVSTDTQYF. The CDR3 region has the DNA TGTGCCAGCACCGTGAAAGGACAGGTCAGCACAGATACGCAGTATTTT. The V and J genes are TRBV12-3 or TRBV12-4 and TRBJ2-3; 7 nucleotides agree with TRBD1. This CDR3 is 16 amino acids long. The V segment lost 7 bases and the J segment 0 bases; nucleotides outside the gene matches: 10.